This TCR beta chain was sequenced during a study of a mutant IDH1 vaccine in newly diagnosed glioma. On the study more broadly: Once 4-6 weeks had passed after radiotherapy alone, vaccination started, or it started with temozolomide cycles.

In the case of this clone: Its specificity is unknown.

Using immunoSEQ multiplex PCR, the repertoire was profiled, and TCRdb retains in-frame clones only, with some absent. Of approximately 60,000 clones in the sample, roughly 71% were seen once. Time point reported: week 35, safety follow-up. In every dose of vaccine, 300 ug of mutant IDH1 20-mer peptide was given alongside topical imiquimod. Germline-derived CDR1 and CDR2 are SGHRS and YFSETQ. V lost 0 bases and J 4 bases, leaving 33 bases between the germline ends. The CDR3 sequence is 22 residues long. The TCR comes from a man in his fifties or sixties with glioma. This specimen was PBMCs, taken from a glioma patient whose treatment included an IDH1 peptide vaccine. The J gene is TRBJ2-3, the V gene TRBV5-1, with TRBD2 as a possible D gene (5 bases). The CDR3 sequence: CASSLVGVAGLIIGGFADTQYF. The DNA for the CDR3 is TGCGCCAGCAGCTTGGTCGGGGTGGCGGGTTTAATCATTGGCGGGTTCGCAGATACGCAGTATTTT.